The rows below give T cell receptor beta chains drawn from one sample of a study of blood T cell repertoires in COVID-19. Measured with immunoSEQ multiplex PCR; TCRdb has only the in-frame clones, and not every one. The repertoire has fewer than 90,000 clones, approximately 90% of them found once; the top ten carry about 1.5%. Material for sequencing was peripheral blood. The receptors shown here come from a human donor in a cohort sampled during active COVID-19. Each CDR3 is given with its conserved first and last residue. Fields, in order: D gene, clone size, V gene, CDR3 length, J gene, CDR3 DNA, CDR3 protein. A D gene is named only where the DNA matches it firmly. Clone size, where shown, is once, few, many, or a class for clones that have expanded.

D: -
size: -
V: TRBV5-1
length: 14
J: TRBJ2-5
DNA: TGCGCCAGCAGCCCCCAGGCGCTCCAAGAGACCCAGTACTTC
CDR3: CASSPQALQETQYF

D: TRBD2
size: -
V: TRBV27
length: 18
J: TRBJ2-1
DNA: TGTGCCAGCAGTTTTAGGACTAGCGGGAGGGGGCCCTACAATGAGCAGTTCTTC
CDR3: CASSFRTSGRGPYNEQFF

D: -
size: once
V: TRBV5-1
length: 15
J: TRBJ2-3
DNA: TGCGCCAGCCTTTCAGCGGGACACAGCACAGATACGCAGTATTTT
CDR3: CASLSAGHSTDTQYF

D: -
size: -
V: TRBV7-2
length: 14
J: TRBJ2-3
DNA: TGTGCCAGCAGCTTAGACGCAGGGCAGGATACGCAGTATTTT
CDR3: CASSLDAGQDTQYF

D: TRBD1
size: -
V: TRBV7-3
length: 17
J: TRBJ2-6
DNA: TGTGCCAGCAGCTGGGGACAGCCCCTCTCTGGGGCCAACGTCCTGACTTTC
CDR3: CASSWGQPLSGANVLTF

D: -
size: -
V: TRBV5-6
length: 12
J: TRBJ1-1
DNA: TGTGCCAGCAGCTTGACAGGCACTGAAGCTTTCTTT
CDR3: CASSLTGTEAFF

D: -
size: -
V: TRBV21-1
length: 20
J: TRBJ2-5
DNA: TGTGCCAGCATCCCCCCGAAGGACAGGGGACTCTCGGGCATCCAAGAGACCCAGTACTTC
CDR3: CASIPPKDRGLSGIQETQYF

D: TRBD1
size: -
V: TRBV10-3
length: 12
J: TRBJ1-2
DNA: TGTGCCATCAGTAAACAGGGGAGTGGCTACACCTTC
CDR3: CAISKQGSGYTF

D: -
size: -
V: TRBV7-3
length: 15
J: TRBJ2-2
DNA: TGTGCCAGCAGCTTAGGGACTCAGTCCACCGGGGAGCTGTTTTTT
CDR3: CASSLGTQSTGELFF

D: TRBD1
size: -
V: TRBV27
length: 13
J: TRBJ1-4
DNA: TGTGCCAGCAGGGGACAGGGAGATGAAAAACTGTTTTTT
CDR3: CASRGQGDEKLFF

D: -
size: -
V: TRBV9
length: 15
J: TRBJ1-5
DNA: TGTGCCAGCAGCGTAGCTGGAGATAGCAATCAGCCCCAGCATTTT
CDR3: CASSVAGDSNQPQHF

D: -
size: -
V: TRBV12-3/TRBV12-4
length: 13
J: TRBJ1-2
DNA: TGTGCCAGCAGCTATAGACAGAACTATGGCTACACCTTC
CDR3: CASSYRQNYGYTF

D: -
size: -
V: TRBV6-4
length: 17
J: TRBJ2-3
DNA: TGTGCCAGCAGTGACTCGTCTAGCACTTGGGACACAGATACGCAGTATTTT
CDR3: CASSDSSSTWDTDTQYF

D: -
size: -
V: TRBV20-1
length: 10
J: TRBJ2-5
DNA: TGCAGTGCCACTACCGAGACCCAGTACTTC
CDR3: CSATTETQYF

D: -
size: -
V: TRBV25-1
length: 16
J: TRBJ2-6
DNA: TGTGCCAGCAGTGAATACAGGTTCTCTGGGGCCAACGTCCTGACTTTC
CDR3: CASSEYRFSGANVLTF

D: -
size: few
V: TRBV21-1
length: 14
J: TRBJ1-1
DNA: TGTGCCAGCAGCCCTAGACCGGTCGGCACTGAAGCTTTCTTT
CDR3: CASSPRPVGTEAFF

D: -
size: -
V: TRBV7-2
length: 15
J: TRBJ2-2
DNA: TGTGCCAGCAGCCCGCCGGGCCCACAGACCGGGGAACTGTTTTTT
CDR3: CASSPPGPQTGELFF